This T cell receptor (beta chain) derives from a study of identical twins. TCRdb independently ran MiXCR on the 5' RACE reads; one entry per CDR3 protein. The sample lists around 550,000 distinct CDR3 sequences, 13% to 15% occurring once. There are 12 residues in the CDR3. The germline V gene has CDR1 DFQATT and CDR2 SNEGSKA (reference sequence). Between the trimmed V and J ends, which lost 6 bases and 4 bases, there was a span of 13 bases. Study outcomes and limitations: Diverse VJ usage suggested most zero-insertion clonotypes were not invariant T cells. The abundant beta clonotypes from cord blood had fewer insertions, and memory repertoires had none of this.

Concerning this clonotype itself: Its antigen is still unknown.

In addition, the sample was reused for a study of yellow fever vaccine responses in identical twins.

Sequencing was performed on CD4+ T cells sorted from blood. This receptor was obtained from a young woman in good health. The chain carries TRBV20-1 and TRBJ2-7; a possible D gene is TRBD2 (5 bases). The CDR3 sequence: CSAAPSGYEQYF. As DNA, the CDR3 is TGCAGTGCGGCGCCGTCGGGGTACGAGCAGTACTTC.